This TCR beta chain was sequenced in a study of cytomegalovirus exposure and HLA in healthy donors. Worth noting for this clone: Its antigen is not known.

General observations from the study: In a later analysis, at a false discovery rate of 0.05, some 17,000 TCR beta sequences were associated with HLA alleles.

PCR amplification relied on 60 Vbeta primers (plus 13 Jbeta primers). Some clones are missing from TCRdb's copy, which holds only in-frame ones; the method was immunoSEQ multiplex PCR. The sample carries under 200,000 clones, roughly 80% recorded once. Germline CDR1 is ENHRY and CDR2 is SYGVKD. The CDR3 runs to 11 residues. Trimming shortened V by 0 bases and J by 10 bases, and 4 bases separated the two germline ends. Sequenced sample: PBMCs. This TCR was sampled from a man aged 60 to 75 in good health and CMV-seronegative. V usage is TRBV10-3 and J usage is TRBJ2-1; D gene uncertain. CDR3 region: CAISESREQFF. As DNA, the CDR3 is TGTGCCATCAGTGAGTCGAGAGAGCAGTTCTTC.